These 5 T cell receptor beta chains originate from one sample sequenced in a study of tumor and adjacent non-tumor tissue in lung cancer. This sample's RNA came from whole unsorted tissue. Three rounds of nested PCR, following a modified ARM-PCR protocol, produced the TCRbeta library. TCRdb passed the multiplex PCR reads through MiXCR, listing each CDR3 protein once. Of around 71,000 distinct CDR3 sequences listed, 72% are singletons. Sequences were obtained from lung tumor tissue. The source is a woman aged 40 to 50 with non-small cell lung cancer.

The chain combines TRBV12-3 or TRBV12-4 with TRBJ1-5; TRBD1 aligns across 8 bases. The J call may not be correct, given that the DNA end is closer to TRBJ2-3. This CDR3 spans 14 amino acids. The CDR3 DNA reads TGTGCCAGCAGTTGGACAGGGATAGATCAGCCCCAGTATTTT. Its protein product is CASSWTGIDQPQYF.

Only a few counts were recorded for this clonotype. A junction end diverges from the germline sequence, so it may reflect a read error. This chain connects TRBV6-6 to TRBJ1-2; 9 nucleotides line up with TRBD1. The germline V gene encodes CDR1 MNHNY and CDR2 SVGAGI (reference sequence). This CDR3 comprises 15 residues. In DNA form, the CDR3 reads TGTGCCAGCAGCCCATTAGGGGACAGGGACCATGGCTATACCTTC. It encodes CASSPLGDRDHGYTF.

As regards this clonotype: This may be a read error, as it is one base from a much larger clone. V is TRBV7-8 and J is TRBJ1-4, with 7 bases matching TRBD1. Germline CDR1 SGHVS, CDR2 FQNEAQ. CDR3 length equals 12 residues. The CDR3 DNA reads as TGTGCCAGCAGCTCACTAGACAGGGTGCTGTTATTT. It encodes CASSSLDRVLLF.

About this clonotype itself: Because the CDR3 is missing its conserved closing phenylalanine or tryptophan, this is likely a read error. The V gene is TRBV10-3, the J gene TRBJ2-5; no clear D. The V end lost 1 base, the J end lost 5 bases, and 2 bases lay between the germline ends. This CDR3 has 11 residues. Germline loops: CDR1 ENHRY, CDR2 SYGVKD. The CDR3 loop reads CAISEWETQYL. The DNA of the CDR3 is TGTGCCATCAGTGAGTGGGAGACCCAGTACCTC.

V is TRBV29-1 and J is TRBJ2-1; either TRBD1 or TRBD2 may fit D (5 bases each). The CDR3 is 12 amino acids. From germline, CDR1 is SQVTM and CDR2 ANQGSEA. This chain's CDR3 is CSVLRGGGEQFF. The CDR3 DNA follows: TGCAGTGTTCTGAGGGGCGGCGGGGAGCAGTTCTTC.